Each of the 27 T cell receptor beta chains below was sequenced from the same sample in a study of blood T cells in healthy people across ages (dated by TCRdb to 2015 to 2017). Library generation was performed with 5' RACE. For sequencing, an Illumina HiSeq 2500 was employed. A second about 7 to 12 cycle PCR used a sample-barcoded 5' primer and a J-beta primer mix. TCRdb handled the public reads itself, with Q25 trimming in fastp and clone calling in MiXCR, and kept productive beta chains. Every entry covers one CDR3 protein and lists the most common genes and DNA from its rows. This sample holds 790,000 or so distinct CDR3 sequences; less than 60% were observed only once. The ten largest make up less than 20% of the sample. The specimen sequenced was blood. These receptors all stem from a man aged 80 or over in good health.

The chain carries TRBV18 and TRBJ2-3, with D unclear. The CDR3 is 14 amino acids. Trimming left V 2 bases short and J 8 bases short, with 14 bases between. Germline-derived CDR1 and CDR2 are KGHSH and LQKENI. The CDR3 loop reads CASSPKDPVRTQYF. The CDR3 DNA sequence: TGTGCCAGCTCACCAAAAGATCCTGTCCGTACGCAGTATTTT.

The rearrangement joins TRBV28 to TRBJ1-2; no firm D call. Germline loops: CDR1 MDHEN, CDR2 SYDVKM. CDR3 length: 12 amino acids. Trimming stripped 6 bases from V and 4 bases from J, with 9 bases between. The CDR3, as DNA: TGTGCCAGCAGCTCGCGGATCTATGGCTACACCTTC. It translates to CASSSRIYGYTF.

The J gene is TRBJ2-3, the V gene TRBV28; 7 bases are a match to TRBD2. Looked up from germline, CDR1 is MDHEN and CDR2 is SYDVKM. This CDR3 region has 17 residues. The J segment lost 0 bases and the V segment lost 3 bases, leaving 9 bases of the junction unmatched. CDR3 protein: CASSLGLAAHSTDTQYF. The CDR3 region has the DNA TGTGCCAGCAGTTTGGGTCTAGCGGCACATAGCACAGATACGCAGTATTTT.

This clonotype was detected a few times. The rearrangement joins TRBV10-3 to TRBJ2-5; TRBD2 matches at 13 bases. The CDR3 sequence is 16 residues long. The ends lost 3 bases at V and 5 bases at J; junction bases unmatched: 6. Germline V CDR1 and CDR2: ENHRY, SYGVKD. The CDR3 region is CAISDVETSGRETQYF. CDR3 DNA sequence: TGTGCCATCAGTGACGTCGAGACTAGCGGGAGGGAGACCCAGTACTTC.

The V gene is TRBV9, the J gene TRBJ2-1, with D uncertain. Germline V gene data show CDR1 as SGDLS and CDR2 as YYNGEE. Trimming left V 0 bases short and J 0 bases short, with 7 bases between. There are 15 residues in the CDR3. CDR3 sequence: CASSVGAISYNEQFF. The CDR3 DNA is TGTGCCAGCAGCGTAGGAGCGATCTCCTACAATGAGCAGTTCTTC.

The V call is TRBV6-1, the J call TRBJ2-7; 8 nucleotides line up with TRBD1. The DNA end favors TRBJ2-5, so the J call may be wrong. CDR3 length: 14 amino acids. The germline CDR1 and CDR2 sequences are MNHNS and SASEGT. This chain's CDR3 is CASSAGQALETQYF. The CDR3 region has the DNA TGTGCCAGCAGTGCGGGACAGGCCTTAGAGACCCAGTACTTC.

The J gene is TRBJ2-2, the V gene TRBV5-6; TRBD1 aligns across 10 bases. J gave up 8 bases and V 0 bases, and 10 bases lay outside the gene matches. Germline values: CDR1 SGHDT, CDR2 YYEEEE. CDR3 length: 17 residues. The CDR3 nucleotides are TGTGCCAGCAGCTTGGGATCTGGGACAGGGGTCGGTGGGGAGCTGTTTTTT. It specifies CASSLGSGTGVGGELFF.

Only a few counts were recorded for this clonotype. A much larger clone differs by one base, so this may be a read error. The chain has TRBV20-1 and TRBJ2-1; D may be TRBD2 (6 bases). Germline lookup yields CDR1 DFQATT and CDR2 SNEGSKA (reference sequence). The CDR3 runs 11 residues. V gave up 8 bases and J gave up 13 bases, with 18 bases separating them. The CDR3, as DNA: TGCAGTTGTACTAGCATGGAGACCCAGTTCTTC. Translating gives CSCTSMETQFF.

This clonotype has just a few counts. The V call is TRBV6-6, the J call TRBJ2-3, with D tentatively TRBD2 (5 bases). Trimming stripped 6 bases from V and 1 base from J, with 14 bases between. Per germline, CDR1 MNHNY and CDR2 SVGAGI (reference sequence). The CDR3 spans 15 residues. The CDR3 protein is CASRAGVGGTDTQYF. The CDR3 DNA is TGTGCCAGCAGAGCCGGGGTAGGAGGCACAGATACGCAGTATTTT.

This clonotype was detected only a few times. This clone may be a read error of a much larger clone one base away. The chain couples TRBV28 to TRBJ1-2; D unclear. Germline values: CDR1 MDHEN, CDR2 SYDVKM. V dropped 3 bases and J dropped 2 bases, with 1 base sitting between them. The CDR3 is 11 residues long. The CDR3 reads CASSFNYGYTF. In DNA, the CDR3 is TGTGCCAGCAGTTTCAACTATGGCTACACCTTC.

The J gene is TRBJ2-5, the V gene TRBV9; 7 nucleotides match TRBD2. TRBJ2-7 explains the end of the DNA better; the J call may be wrong. Germline V lookup: CDR1 SGDLS, CDR2 YYNGEE. The CDR3 is made up of 15 amino acids. The chain's CDR3 is CASSATTGGFNEQYF. Here the CDR3 DNA reads TGTGCCAGCAGCGCCACGACCGGGGGGTTCAACGAGCAGTACTTC.

The V gene is TRBV10-3, the J gene TRBJ2-5; no firm D call. This CDR3 contains 14 residues. Germline V gene lookup returns CDR1 ENHRY and CDR2 SYGVKD. Between the trimmed V and J ends, which lost 0 bases and 4 bases, there was a span of 9 bases. The chain's CDR3 is CAISESGNSETQYF. DNA for the CDR3: TGTGCCATCAGTGAGTCCGGCAATTCAGAGACCCAGTACTTC.

The rearrangement links TRBV28 to TRBJ1-2, with TRBD1 as a possible D gene (6 bases). The CDR3 totals 12 residues. Germline CDR1 is MDHEN and CDR2 is SYDVKM. The CDR3 reads CATQGPNYGYTF. CDR3 sequence (DNA): TGTGCGACACAGGGACCTAACTATGGCTACACCTTC.

The chain recombines TRBV4-1 with TRBJ2-4, with 13 bases that match TRBD2. The DNA matches TRBJ2-7 better at its end, which makes the J call doubtful. This CDR3 spans 18 amino acids. Looked up from germline, CDR1 is MGHRA and CDR2 is YSYEKL. CDR3 sequence reads: CASSQEPRLAGGRGEQYF. The CDR3 nucleotides read TGCGCCAGCAGCCAAGAACCCCGACTAGCGGGAGGACGAGGCGAGCAGTACTTC.

The V gene is TRBV20-1, the J gene TRBJ2-1; 10 bases line up with TRBD2. Losses at the gene ends were 6 bases for V and 0 bases for J; bases not matched to a gene: 5. The length of the CDR3 is 15 residues. Germline values: CDR1 DFQATT, CDR2 SNEGSKA (reference sequence). Here the CDR3 reads CSAESGRDSYNEQFF. The CDR3 DNA is TGCAGTGCCGAAAGCGGGAGGGACTCCTACAATGAGCAGTTCTTC.

The sample holds a few counts of this clonotype. A much more abundant neighbour one base away suggests this may be a read error. V and J are TRBV29-1 and TRBJ2-7; D gene ambiguous. Per germline, CDR1 SQVTM and CDR2 ANQGSEA. The V and J ends lost 4 bases and 3 bases respectively, with 13 bases between them. CDR3 length: 13 amino acids. The CDR3 bases are TGCAGCGTTGGAGGCGAAGGGCTCTACGAGCAGTACTTC. Translated, it gives CSVGGEGLYEQYF.

This clonotype was observed at least ten times. This rearrangement joins TRBV5-1 to TRBJ2-1; D is uncertain. The CDR3 covers 14 residues. Per the germline V gene, CDR1 is SGHRS and CDR2 is YFSETQ. The V end lost 0 bases, the J end lost 0 bases, and 4 bases lay between the germline ends. The CDR3 is CASSLGISYNEQFF. The CDR3 coding sequence is TGCGCCAGCAGCTTGGGGATCTCCTACAATGAGCAGTTCTTC.

The chain joins TRBV6-1 to TRBJ1-4; D uncertain. The germline V gene encodes CDR1 MNHNS and CDR2 SASEGT. Trimming left V 2 bases short and J 5 bases short, with 6 bases between. CDR3 length equals 13 residues. CDR3 in amino acids: CASSEQRNEKLFF. The CDR3 bases are TGTGCCAGCAGTGAACAACGGAATGAAAAACTGTTTTTT.

A few counts support this clonotype. The CDR3 nucleotides read TGTGCCAGCAGACCGGACAGAGCGAACACCGGGGAGCTGTTTTTT. Its protein is CASRPDRANTGELFF. The chain combines TRBV7-2 with TRBJ2-2; a possible D gene is TRBD1 (6 bases). CDR3 size: 15 residues. Trimming cost V 6 bases and J 0 bases, with 11 bases left between them. The V gene's germline CDR1 is SGHTA and CDR2 FQGNSA.

This clonotype was counted ten times or more. J is TRBJ1-2 and V is TRBV9, with 8 bases that match TRBD1. The CDR3 has 13 residues. Per the germline V gene, CDR1 is SGDLS and CDR2 is YYNGEE. Trimming took 3 bases from V and 8 from J; bases not matched to a gene: 6. In DNA form, the CDR3 reads TGTGCCAGCAGCGCCGCAGGGGGCTTAGGCTACACCTTC. This sequence encodes CASSAAGGLGYTF.

Regarding this clonotype: Germline and junction disagree at one end, which may indicate a read error. The chain recombines TRBV18 with TRBJ1-2, with D perhaps TRBD1 (5 bases). The length of the CDR3 is 15 residues. The germline gives CDR1 KGHSH, CDR2 LQKENI. CDR3: CACSLYVGEGYGYTF. CDR3 DNA: TGTGCCTGCTCACTATACGTAGGGGAAGGCTATGGCTACACCTTC.

The chain recombines TRBV7-2 with TRBJ2-7; 9 bases agree with TRBD1. The CDR3 spans 15 residues. Germline V gene data show CDR1 as SGHTA and CDR2 as FQGNSA. The V gene end was trimmed by 4 bases and the J gene end by 6 bases; junction bases not matched to a gene: 10. DNA of the CDR3: TGTGCCAGCAGCTCGCGGACAGGGGCTTATATCGAGCAGTACTTC. Protein product: CASSSRTGAYIEQYF.

The chain employs TRBV7-2 and TRBJ2-5, with D tentatively TRBD1 or TRBD2 (5 bases each). V lost 4 bases to trimming and J lost 4 bases, with 16 bases between them. Germline lookup yields CDR1 SGHTA and CDR2 FQGNSA. The CDR3 length is 15 residues. The CDR3 is CASSSFGGTLETQYF. In DNA, the CDR3 is TGTGCCAGCAGCTCCTTTGGGGGAACCTTAGAGACCCAGTACTTC.

The rearrangement uses TRBV28 and TRBJ2-3; D is ambiguous. Germline V CDR1 and CDR2: MDHEN, SYDVKM. V shed 3 bases and J shed 0 bases, with 7 bases lying between them. CDR3 length: 14 residues. The DNA for the CDR3 is TGTGCCAGCAGTTTTCATGTCAGCACAGATACGCAGTATTTT. This sequence encodes CASSFHVSTDTQYF.

The chain joins TRBV7-3 to TRBJ1-6, with D tentatively TRBD1 (6 bases). With 4 bases removed from V and 10 bases from J, the gap between germline ends came to 11 bases. Germline V CDR1 and CDR2: SGHTA, FQGTGA. The CDR3 runs 13 residues. The DNA of the CDR3 is TGTGCCAGCAGCTCTACAGGACAGTCACCCCTCCACTTT. Protein product: CASSSTGQSPLHF.

This clonotype has only one observation. In nucleotides, the CDR3 is TGTGCCAGCACCTATAATCCCGGACACAGCTCCTACGAGCAGTACTTC. As protein: CASTYNPGHSSYEQYF. The chain links TRBV6-6 to TRBJ2-7; D is possibly TRBD1 (5 bases). The germline gives CDR1 MNHNY, CDR2 SVGAGI (reference sequence). With 7 bases removed from V and 0 bases from J, the gap between germline ends came to 19 bases. The CDR3 extends over 16 amino acids.

This clonotype was counted between two and nine times. The chain combines TRBV24-1 with TRBJ2-5; a possible D gene is TRBD2 (6 bases). V was cut by 7 bases and J by 4 bases, with 15 bases left in between. The germline gives CDR1 KGHDR, CDR2 SFDVKD. The CDR3 extends over 14 amino acids. The CDR3 bases are TGTGCCACCAGCGACCCCCGGGGGTCAGAGACCCAGTACTTC. This translates into CATSDPRGSETQYF.